The T cell receptor (beta chain) under discussion was sequenced for a study of cytomegalovirus exposure and HLA in healthy donors. Study-wide context: HLA-typed donors contributed about 85 million unique TCRs, which were held in an early data release.

The study's findings and limits: In vitro, a few CMV-associated chains proved specific for CMV antigens.

The PCR made use of 60 Vbeta and 13 Jbeta primers. TCRdb keeps only in-frame clones here, not all; method: immunoSEQ multiplex PCR. Altogether about 200,000 clones are present, around 86% being singletons, with the ten largest covering 2.5% to 3%. On this clone itself: As yet, its antigen is unknown.

V lost 6 bases and J lost 3, with 12 bases in between. CDR1 and CDR2 from the germline V gene are SNHLY and FYNNEI. There are 13 residues in the CDR3. The V call is TRBV2, the J call TRBJ2-7, with D perhaps TRBD1 (5 bases). Sequencing was carried out using PBMCs. The sequence was collected from a middle-aged woman in good health and CMV-seronegative. CDR3 nucleotides: TGTGCCAGCAGGAGGACACTGTTCTACGAGCAGTACTTC. Residues: CASRRTLFYEQYF. The full variable domain, completed using reference TRBV2 and TRBJ2-7, is EPEVTQTPSHQVTQMGQEVILRCVPISNHLYFYWYRQILGQKVEFLVSFYNNEISEKSEIFDDQFSVERPDGSNFTLKIRSTKLEDSAMYFCASRRTLFYEQYFGPGTRLTVT.